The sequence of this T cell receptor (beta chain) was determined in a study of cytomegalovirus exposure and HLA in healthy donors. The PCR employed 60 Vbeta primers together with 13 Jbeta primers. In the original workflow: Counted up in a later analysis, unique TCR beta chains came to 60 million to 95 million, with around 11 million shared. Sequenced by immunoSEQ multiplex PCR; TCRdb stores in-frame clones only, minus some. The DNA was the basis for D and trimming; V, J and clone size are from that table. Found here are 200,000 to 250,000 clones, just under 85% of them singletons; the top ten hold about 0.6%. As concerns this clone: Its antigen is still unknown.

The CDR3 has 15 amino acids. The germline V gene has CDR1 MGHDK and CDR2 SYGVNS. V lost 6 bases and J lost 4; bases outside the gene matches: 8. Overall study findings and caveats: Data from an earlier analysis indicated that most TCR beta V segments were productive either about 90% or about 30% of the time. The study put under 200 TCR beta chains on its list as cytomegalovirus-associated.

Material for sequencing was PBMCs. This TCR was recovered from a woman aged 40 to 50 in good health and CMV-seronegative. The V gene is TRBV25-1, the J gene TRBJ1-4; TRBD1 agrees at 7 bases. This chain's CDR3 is CASSGGGWFNEKLFF. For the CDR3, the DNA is TGTGCCAGCAGCGGAGGGGGCTGGTTTAATGAAAAACTGTTTTTT.